The 10 T cell receptor beta chains in this list originate from one sample, sequenced in a study of cytomegalovirus exposure and HLA in healthy donors. PCR primers comprised 60 Vbeta and 13 Jbeta primers. TCRdb's table, derived via immunoSEQ multiplex PCR, lists solely in-frame clones and lacks some. The sample carries some 120,000 clones, roughly 82% recorded once. The sequencing input was PBMCs. The origin of the receptors is a male donor in good health and CMV-seropositive.

J is TRBJ1-1 and V is TRBV4-2, with D maybe TRBD1 (6 bases). V was shortened by 1 base and J by 4 bases, with 10 bases between the two germline ends. From germline, CDR1 is LGHNA and CDR2 YNFKEQ. There are 14 residues in the CDR3. CDR3 loop: CASSQVLGATEAFF. The CDR3 DNA is TGTGCCAGCAGCCAAGTGTTGGGGGCCACTGAAGCTTTCTTT.

The CDR3, as DNA: TGTGCCAGCAGCCGATACGCCCCGGTGGCTGAAGCTTTCTTT. Protein sequence: CASSRYAPVAEAFF. The rearrangement uses TRBV6-1 and TRBJ1-1; D unclear. Trimming cost V 6 bases and J 6 bases, with 17 bases left between them. In germline, CDR1 is MNHNS, CDR2 SASEGT. The CDR3 totals 14 residues.

The rearrangement links TRBV28 to TRBJ1-2, with D maybe TRBD1 (5 bases). The CDR3 is 11 amino acids. Trimming took 6 bases from V and 8 from J, leaving 10 bases between them. Germline lookup yields CDR1 MDHEN and CDR2 SYDVKM. The CDR3 nucleotides are TGTGCCAGCAGCCCCGGGGGGGGCTACACCTTC. The encoded protein is CASSPGGGYTF.

This sequence joins TRBV29-1 and TRBJ2-3, with TRBD2 matching 7 bases. Germline V gene sequence: CDR1 SQVTM, CDR2 ANQGSEA. The CDR3 totals 16 residues. With 4 bases clipped from V and 2 bases from J, the junction kept 12 bases outside the gene matches. The chain's CDR3 is CSVGGGREGPTDTQYF. CDR3 bases: TGCAGCGTTGGGGGGGGTAGAGAGGGTCCCACAGATACGCAGTATTTT.

V usage is TRBV4-3 and J usage is TRBJ2-1; a weak D match, TRBD1 (5 bases). Deletions cut 4 bases from V and 1 base from J, with 11 bases between. This CDR3 is built from 15 residues. Germline V gene lookup returns CDR1 LGHNA and CDR2 YSLEER. The CDR3 DNA reads as TGCGCCAGCAGCCCAGGACAAAATTCCTACAATGAGCAGTTCTTC. It encodes CASSPGQNSYNEQFF.

The V gene is TRBV6-6, the J gene TRBJ1-2, with 7 bases identical to TRBD1. Trimming took 7 bases from V and 3 from J; bases not matched to a gene: 8. The CDR3 is 14 residues long. Germline-derived CDR1 and CDR2 are MNHNY and SVGAGI (reference sequence). CDR3 bases: TGTGCCAGCAAAGAACAGGGGCTCGACTATGGCTACACCTTC. It specifies CASKEQGLDYGYTF.

The V and J genes are TRBV7-3 and TRBJ2-3; TRBD2 agrees at 7 bases. The length of the CDR3 is 16 residues. V was pared by 2 bases and J by 6 bases, with 11 bases of the junction left unmatched. The germline gives CDR1 SGHTA, CDR2 FQGTGA. The CDR3 protein is CASSLLGGRVVDTQYF. In nucleotides, the CDR3 is TGTGCCAGCAGCTTATTAGGAGGGAGGGTCGTGGATACGCAGTATTTT.

The table lists this clone with a count of one. The chain combines TRBV7-2 with TRBJ2-1; TRBD2 agrees at 7 bases. The germline gives CDR1 SGHTA, CDR2 FQGNSA. V shed 1 base and J 7 bases; nucleotides not matched to a gene: 7. The CDR3 runs to 15 residues. Here the CDR3 DNA reads TGTGCCAGCAGCTTAGTGGCGGGAGTCGAAAATGAGCAGTTCTTC. Translating gives CASSLVAGVENEQFF. The full variable domain, rest sourced from reference TRBV7-2 and TRBJ2-1, is GAGVSQSPSNKVTEKGKDVELRCDPISGHTALYWYRQSLGQGLEFLIYFQGNSAPDKSGLPSDRFSAERTGGSVSTLTIQRTQQEDSAVYLCASSLVAGVENEQFFGPGTRLTVL.

The chain recombines TRBV9 with TRBJ2-7, with 9 bases fitting TRBD1. J gave up 7 bases and V 4 bases, and 12 bases lay outside the gene matches. The CDR3 has 15 residues. Germline values: CDR1 SGDLS, CDR2 YYNGEE. This CDR3 reads CASSFRDPGQGEQYF. The CDR3 coding sequence is TGTGCCAGCAGCTTTCGCGACCCGGGACAGGGAGAGCAGTACTTC.

This chain connects TRBV5-4 to TRBJ2-2; 8 bases match TRBD2. CDR1 is SGHNT, CDR2 YYREEE, per germline (reference sequence). V trimming: 10 bases; J trimming: 2 bases; junction bases outside the gene matches: 13. This CDR3 has 16 amino acids. The CDR3 DNA is TGTGCCGCCGGGGGGGAGAATGACCTTAACACCGGGGAGCTGTTTTTT. Protein: CAAGGENDLNTGELFF.